This T cell receptor beta chain was captured in a study of blood T cell repertoires in COVID-19 (dated by TCRdb to the early 2020s). Notes on the research overall: The collaborator samples originated in the United States, Italy and Spain and spanned the acute and convalescent phases of COVID-19. A de-identified subject ID, COVID-19 status, age in years and sex were almost always included in the sample metadata. The repertoires were made available in a free public database intended to serve as a resource for research on the immune response to SARS-CoV-2. Where HLA class I and class II types were available, the types were taken from metadata supplied by the sample provider, not from assay-based typing. The samples were drawn from two sources: the first 160 participants of the ongoing ImmuneRACE study, and over 950 subjects contributed by 6 global collaborators. The prospective study material was composed of cDNA or gDNA derived from T cells, B-cell-depleted T cells, or PBMCs. The dataset comprised deeply sampled blood TCRbeta repertoires from subjects exposed to, actively infected with, or recovered from COVID-19. Findings and caveats that apply to the study as a whole: The quantity of clinical and demographic metadata differed by source and by participant and was supplied without curation.

TCRbeta CDR3 regions were amplified from genomic DNA using the immunoSEQ Assay, a bias-controlled multiplex PCR. Per the authors' processing: The number of nucleated cells in each sample was estimated by amplification of reference gene primers within the assay. Sequence reads were collapsed and filtered to measure the absolute abundance of every unique TCRbeta CDR3 rearrangement. Productive Simpson clonality was computed per sample as the square root of Simpson's diversity index over productive rearrangements. The immuneACCESS repertoire file appears here via TCRdb, limited to in-frame rearrangements. These files lack a portion of the clones; in checked studies, under half of the deficit traces to unresolved V genes, and the cause of the others is not known. V and J calls and clone size are those listed in that table; D and trimming were worked out from the DNA. This sample lists about 76,000 clones; roughly 84% were detected once. Approximately 11% of the sample is held by the ten biggest clonotypes.

Reading the germline V gene (reference sequence) gives CDR1 SGHKS and CDR2 YYEKEE. Reading from cysteine to phenylalanine, the CDR3 counts 13 amino acids. Left in the record is the CDR3 DNA by itself, 39 bases read in frame from the first base. The junction shows trimming of 4 bases on V and 2 bases on J, plus 10 bases between the germline ends. One collaborating source in Seattle enrolled patients while the patients were actively infected and followed the patients over time throughout the course of disease. Collaborating institutions collected whole blood in K2EDTA tubes following their own protocols. For TCRbeta analysis, collaborator samples were shipped as frozen whole blood, as isolated PBMCs, or as DNA extracted from either sample type. With respect to this clone: Its binding antigen is unknown. Nothing much larger sits one base from this clone, and base qualities are not available.

The specimen sequenced was peripheral blood. The chain is assembled from TRBV5-5 and TRBJ2-7, with the D gene uncertain. The source is a man between 60 and 75 years old with COVID-19, enrolled during active disease. The bases are TGTGCCAGCAGCAGTCAAGACACCTACGAGCAGTACTTC. It encodes CASSSQDTYEQYF. Full variable domain (CDR3 extended with the reference TRBV5-5 and TRBJ2-7 proteins): DAGVTQSPTHLIKTRGQQVTLRCSPISGHKSVSWYQQVLGQGPQFIFQYYEKEERGRGNFPDRFSARQFPNYSSELNVNALLLGDSALYLCASSSQDTYEQYFGPGTRLTVT.